By share of the sample, the clone carrying this T cell receptor (beta chain) is large. Its antigen remains unidentified. The data belong to a study of tumor-infiltrating lymphocytes in primary liver carcinoma. Each 20-30 mg portion of unsorted bulk tissue served as the source for co-extraction of RNA and DNA. Each sampled tumor had five separate regions taken from it. Without exception, tumor samples held over 75% viable tumor cells. A primer matching the constant region was used to make TCR beta cDNA from approximately 0.45 ug of total RNA. Modified slightly, ARM-PCR produced TCR beta libraries over three nested multiplex PCR rounds. It was with TRBV1-TRBV30 forward primers and a C-beta reverse primer that the first two PCR rounds were run, at around 11 cycles each. Via MiXCR, TCRdb re-called the multiplex PCR reads, giving one row per CDR3 protein. The table lists about 50,000 distinct CDR3 sequences, over 75% of them singletons.

Trimming at V came to 2 bases and at J to 1 base, leaving 7 bases not matched to a gene. CDR1 is SGHAT, CDR2 FQDESV, per germline (reference sequence). The CDR3 has 18 amino acids. Study results and caveats: Appearing in all five tumor regions was true of only about 7.5-24% of top clones. Significantly greater top-250-clone fractions characterized tumors relative to blood (p = 0.039).

The sequenced sample consisted of liver tumor tissue from sampling region 5. The sample's subset: tumor region T5, tumor centre. This rearrangement joins TRBV11-1 to TRBJ2-1; TRBD2 matches 11 bases. The TCR originated in a man aged 40-49 years with primary liver carcinoma and hepatitis B virus infection. CDR3 amino acids: CASSLRSLAGGSYNEQFF. Here the CDR3 DNA reads TGTGCCAGCAGCTTAAGATCCCTAGCGGGAGGATCCTACAATGAGCAGTTCTTC.